This T cell receptor beta chain originates from a study of CD8 T cells in Susac syndrome. RNA was extracted with the RNeasy kit, and a quantity of roughly 0.5 to 1 ug was reverse transcribed using random hexamers. TCRdb reprocessed the immunoSEQ multiplex PCR reads with MiXCR, giving one entry per CDR3 protein. The sample includes fewer than 250,000 distinct CDR3 sequences, 80% to 95% of them seen just once. Germline assignment: CDR1 MDHEN and CDR2 SYDVKM. This CDR3 spans 12 amino acids. V was trimmed by 5 bases and J by 4 bases, leaving 7 bases between them. The genes are TRBV28 and TRBJ2-3; no clear D gene. The receptor comes from a human donor with multiple sclerosis. Sequenced: CD8+ T cells from PBMCs. The CDR3 spells CASSPRADTQYF. Written as DNA, the CDR3 is TGTGCCAGCAGTCCGAGAGCAGATACGCAGTATTTT.